The source of this T cell receptor beta chain is a study of cytomegalovirus exposure and HLA in healthy donors. Study results and limitations: Overall, roughly 150 TCR beta chains were annotated as cytomegalovirus-associated.

As for this clone: Its antigen remains unidentified.

The method was immunoSEQ multiplex PCR; TCRdb's version includes in-frame clones alone and lacks a portion of them. The sample has about 150,000 clones, 80% to 90% seen once; the top ten hold under 25%. V was shortened by 4 bases and J by 2 bases, with 11 bases between the two germline ends. The germline V gene encodes CDR1 MNHNS and CDR2 SASEGT. The CDR3 is 15 residues long. The chain is built from TRBV6-1 and TRBJ2-2; D is possibly TRBD1 (6 bases). The sample was PBMCs. This TCR derives from a man aged 18 to 29 in good health and CMV-seropositive. CDR3 sequence reads: CASSAQGINTGELFF. The CDR3 region has the DNA TGTGCCAGCAGTGCCCAGGGGATCAACACCGGGGAGCTGTTTTTT.